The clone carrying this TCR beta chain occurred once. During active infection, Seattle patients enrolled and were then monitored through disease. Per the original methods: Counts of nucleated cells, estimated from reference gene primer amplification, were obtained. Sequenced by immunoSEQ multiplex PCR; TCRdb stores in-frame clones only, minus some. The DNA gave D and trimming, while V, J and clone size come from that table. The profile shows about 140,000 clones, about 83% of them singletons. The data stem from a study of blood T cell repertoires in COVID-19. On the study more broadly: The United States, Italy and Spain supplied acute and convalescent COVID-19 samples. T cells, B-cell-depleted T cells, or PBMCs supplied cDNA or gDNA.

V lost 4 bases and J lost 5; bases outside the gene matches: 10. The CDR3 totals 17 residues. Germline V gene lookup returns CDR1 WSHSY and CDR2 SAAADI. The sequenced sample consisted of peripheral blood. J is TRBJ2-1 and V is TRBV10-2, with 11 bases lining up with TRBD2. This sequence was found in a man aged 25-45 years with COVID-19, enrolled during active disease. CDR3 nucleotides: TGCGCCAGCAGTGTTAGCCCCGGACTAGCGGGCAACAATGAGCAGTTCTTC. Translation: CASSVSPGLAGNNEQFF.